Detailed here is one T cell receptor beta chain. Its antigen remains unknown. There are 16 residues in the CDR3. CDR1 and CDR2 from the germline V gene are SGHDT and YYEEEE. V lost 2 bases to trimming and J lost 4 bases, with 18 bases between them. This sample was included in a study of beta chain features in type 1 diabetes. Overall study context: Examination spanned about 99 million sorted cells from all samples.

There was one heparinised blood draw per donor, averaging roughly 0.12 L. Sorting of CD4+ naive, central memory, regulatory and stem cell-like memory cells was performed via CD45RO/CCR7/CD25/CD127/CD95/CD27. The study's findings and limits: More deletions and fewer insertions at VDJ junctions were found in patients with type 1 diabetes. Shortening of TCRB CDR3s, moderate but significant, appeared in all four CD4+ subsets of Type 1 diabetes patients.

Sequenced material consisted of expressed TCRB transcripts (all of the isolated RNA was reverse transcribed). The repertoire was sequenced with immunoSEQ multiplex PCR; TCRdb's copy has only in-frame clones and lacks some. The profile shows around 150,000 clones, about 63% of them singletons. This clonotype originated in a man aged 25-40 years with type 1 diabetes. The chain is built from TRBV5-6 and TRBJ1-2, with D possibly TRBD1 on 5 matching bases. The sequenced sample was naive CD4+ T cells from blood. The CDR3 spells CASSLPFRDAVYGYTF. The CDR3, as DNA: TGTGCCAGCAGCTTACCCTTCAGGGATGCCGTCTATGGCTACACCTTC.